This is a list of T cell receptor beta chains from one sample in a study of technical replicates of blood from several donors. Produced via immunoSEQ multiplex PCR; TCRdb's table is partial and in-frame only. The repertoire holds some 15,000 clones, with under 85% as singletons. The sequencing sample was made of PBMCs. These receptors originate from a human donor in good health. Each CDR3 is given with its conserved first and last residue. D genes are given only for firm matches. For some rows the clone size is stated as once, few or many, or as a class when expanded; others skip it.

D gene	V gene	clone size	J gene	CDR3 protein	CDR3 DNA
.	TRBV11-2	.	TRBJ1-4	CASSTSEKLFF	TGTGCCAGCAGCACCAGTGAAAAACTGTTTTTT
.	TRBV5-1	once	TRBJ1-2	CASSLTTHGYTF	TGCGCCAGCAGCTTGACAACCCATGGCTACACCTTC
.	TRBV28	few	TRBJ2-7	CASSSTVPEQYF	TGTGCCAGCAGTTCGACAGTCCCTGAGCAGTACTTC
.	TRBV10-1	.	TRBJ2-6	CASSDGAGANVLTF	TGCGCCAGCAGTGACGGGGCTGGGGCCAACGTCCTGACTTTC
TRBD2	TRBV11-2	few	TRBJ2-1	CASSLDPSGRAGDEQFF	TGTGCCAGCAGCTTAGATCCTAGCGGGAGGGCCGGAGATGAGCAGTTCTTC
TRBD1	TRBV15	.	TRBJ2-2	CATSRDRTGPGELFF	TGTGCCACCAGCAGAGATCGGACAGGGCCCGGGGAGCTGTTTTTT
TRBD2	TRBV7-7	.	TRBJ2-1	CASSLTGLAGGGEQFF	TGTGCCAGCAGCTTAACCGGACTAGCGGGAGGCGGAGAGCAGTTCTTC
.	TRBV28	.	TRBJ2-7	CASSLLQSLYEQYF	TGTGCCAGCAGTTTGTTACAATCCCTCTACGAGCAGTACTTC
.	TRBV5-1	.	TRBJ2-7	CASSLLHEQYF	TGCGCCAGCAGCTTGCTCCACGAGCAGTACTTC
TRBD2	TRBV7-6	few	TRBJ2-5	CASSYGTSGLQETQYF	TGTGCCAGCAGCTACGGGACTAGCGGGCTCCAAGAGACCCAGTACTTC
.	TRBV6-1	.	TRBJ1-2	CASRLDSNYGYTF	TGTGCCAGCCGATTGGACAGTAACTATGGCTACACCTTC
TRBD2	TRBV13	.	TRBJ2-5	CASSPPSTSGQETQYF	TGTGCCAGCAGCCCGCCCTCGACTAGCGGCCAAGAAACCCAGTACTTC
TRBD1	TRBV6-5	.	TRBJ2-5	CATHGAGGYQETQYF	TGTGCCACCCACGGAGCAGGGGGATATCAAGAGACCCAGTACTTC
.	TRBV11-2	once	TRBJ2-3	CASSLILSGEGGGDTQYF	TGTGCCAGCAGCTTAATTTTGTCGGGAGAAGGGGGGGGAGATACGCAGTATTTT
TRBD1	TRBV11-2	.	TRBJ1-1	CASSFDRVRGTEAFF	TGTGCCAGCAGCTTTGACAGGGTTAGAGGGACTGAAGCTTTCTTT
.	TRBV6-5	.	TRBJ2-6	CASSRLRSGANVLTF	TGTGCCAGCAGTCGCCTCAGGTCTGGGGCCAACGTCCTGACTTTC
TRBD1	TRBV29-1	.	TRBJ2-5	CSADPTGFGGTQYF	TGCAGCGCTGACCCGACAGGGTTTGGTGGGACCCAGTACTTC
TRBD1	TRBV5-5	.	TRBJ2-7	CASSLFLTGERYEQYF	TGTGCCAGCAGCTTGTTCTTAACAGGGGAGCGGTACGAGCAGTACTTC
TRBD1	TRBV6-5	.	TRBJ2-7	CASGARQGTYEQYF	TGTGCCAGCGGAGCCCGACAGGGAACCTACGAGCAGTACTTC
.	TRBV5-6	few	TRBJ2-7	CASSYPQSFSYEQYF	TGTGCCAGCAGCTACCCACAGTCCTTCTCCTACGAGCAGTACTTC
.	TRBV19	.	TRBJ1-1	CASSIKTVNTEAFF	TGTGCCAGTAGTATTAAGACAGTTAACACTGAAGCTTTCTTT
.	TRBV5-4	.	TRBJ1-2	CASSPTADYGYTF	TGTGCCAGCAGCCCAACTGCGGATTATGGCTACACCTTC
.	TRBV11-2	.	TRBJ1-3	CASSLQGSGNTIYF	TGTGCCAGCAGCTTACAGGGCTCTGGAAACACCATATATTTT
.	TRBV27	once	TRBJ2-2	CASSSRDTNTGELFF	TGTGCCAGCAGTTCCCGGGATACGAACACCGGGGAGCTGTTTTTT
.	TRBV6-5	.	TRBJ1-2	CATFRGAMNYGYTF	TGTGCCACCTTTCGGGGGGCGATGAACTATGGCTACACCTTC
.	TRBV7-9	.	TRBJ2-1	CASSRGLSEQFF	TGTGCCAGCAGCCGCGGACTTTCCGAGCAGTTCTTC
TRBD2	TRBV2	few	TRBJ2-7	CASISSTSGMNEQYF	TGTGCCAGCATTTCGAGCACTAGCGGGATGAACGAGCAGTACTTC
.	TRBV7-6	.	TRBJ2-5	CASSPTYTKETQYF	TGTGCCAGCAGCCCAACATATACCAAAGAGACCCAGTACTTC
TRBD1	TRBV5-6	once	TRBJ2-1	CASSLGQGAKGYNEQFF	TGTGCCAGCAGCTTGGGACAGGGGGCCAAGGGTTACAATGAGCAGTTCTTC
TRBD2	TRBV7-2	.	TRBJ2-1	CASSLVASGPYNEQFF	TGTGCCAGCAGCTTAGTCGCTAGCGGTCCTTACAATGAGCAGTTCTTC
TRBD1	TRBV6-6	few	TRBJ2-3	CASSPTGVQDTQYF	TGTGCCAGCAGTCCGACAGGGGTTCAAGATACGCAGTATTTT
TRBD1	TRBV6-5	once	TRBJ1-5	CASSPDRGRNQPQHF	TGTGCCAGCAGCCCGGACAGGGGCCGGAATCAGCCCCAGCATTTT
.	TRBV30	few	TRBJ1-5	CAWSVSFNQPQHF	TGTGCCTGGAGTGTATCCTTCAATCAGCCCCAGCATTTT
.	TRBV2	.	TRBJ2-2	CASMLDSATGELFF	TGTGCCAGCATGTTGGACAGCGCCACCGGGGAGCTGTTTTTT
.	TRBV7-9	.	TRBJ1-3	CASSRVPYTGTGNTIYF	TGTGCCAGCAGCCGAGTCCCTTATACAGGGACTGGAAACACCATATATTTT
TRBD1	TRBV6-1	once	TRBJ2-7	CASSEQRTGLGEQYF	TGTGCCAGCAGTGAACAGAGGACAGGATTGGGAGAGCAGTACTTC
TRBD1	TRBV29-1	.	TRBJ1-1	CSVSGQGGTEAFF	TGCAGCGTATCCGGACAGGGAGGAACTGAAGCTTTCTTT
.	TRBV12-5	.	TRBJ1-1	CASASLGGTGTEAFF	TGTGCTAGTGCCTCGCTTGGGGGGACCGGAACTGAAGCTTTCTTT
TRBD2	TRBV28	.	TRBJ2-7	CASRSPGGVYEQYF	TGTGCCAGCCGCTCCCCGGGGGGAGTGTACGAGCAGTACTTC
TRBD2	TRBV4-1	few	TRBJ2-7	CASSHLAGGAYEQYF	TGCGCCAGCAGCCATCTAGCGGGAGGAGCCTACGAGCAGTACTTC
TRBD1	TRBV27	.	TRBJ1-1	CASSTGGSWRLEAFF	TGTGCCAGCAGTACAGGGGGCTCGTGGCGTCTTGAAGCTTTCTTT
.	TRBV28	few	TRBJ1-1	CASSLRRVGAFF	TGTGCCAGCAGTTTACGCAGGGTAGGAGCTTTCTTT
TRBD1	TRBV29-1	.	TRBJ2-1	CSVGTDYNEQFF	TGCAGCGTGGGGACAGACTACAATGAGCAGTTCTTC
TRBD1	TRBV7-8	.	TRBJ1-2	CASSPGQAGSYGYTF	TGTGCCAGCAGCCCAGGACAGGCGGGAAGCTATGGCTACACCTTC
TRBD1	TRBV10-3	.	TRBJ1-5	CAIRGQGTNQPQHF	TGTGCCATTAGGGGACAGGGGACCAATCAGCCCCAGCATTTT
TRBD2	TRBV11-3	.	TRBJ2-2	CASSPSGLAGGGGGELFF	TGTGCCAGCAGCCCCTCCGGACTAGCGGGAGGGGGGGGCGGGGAGCTGTTTTTT
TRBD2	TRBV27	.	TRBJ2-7	CASSLGTSREQYF	TGTGCCAGCAGTTTAGGGACTAGCCGCGAGCAGTACTTC
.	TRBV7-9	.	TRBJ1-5	CASSPGGAGMDQPQHF	TGTGCCAGCAGCCCCGGAGGGGCAGGGATGGATCAGCCCCAGCATTTT
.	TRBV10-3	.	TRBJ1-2	CAIVGQDYGYTF	TGTGCCATCGTGGGACAAGACTATGGCTACACCTTC
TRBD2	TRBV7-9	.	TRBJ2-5	CASSSPGLAYQETQYF	TGTGCCAGCAGCTCGCCGGGACTAGCGTACCAAGAGACCCAGTACTTC
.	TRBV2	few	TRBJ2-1	CASSESQGIDNEQFF	TGTGCCAGCAGTGAAAGCCAGGGAATCGACAATGAGCAGTTCTTC
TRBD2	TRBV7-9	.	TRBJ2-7	CASSPRSSGSNEQYF	TGTGCCAGCAGCCCTCGAAGTAGCGGGAGTAACGAGCAGTACTTC